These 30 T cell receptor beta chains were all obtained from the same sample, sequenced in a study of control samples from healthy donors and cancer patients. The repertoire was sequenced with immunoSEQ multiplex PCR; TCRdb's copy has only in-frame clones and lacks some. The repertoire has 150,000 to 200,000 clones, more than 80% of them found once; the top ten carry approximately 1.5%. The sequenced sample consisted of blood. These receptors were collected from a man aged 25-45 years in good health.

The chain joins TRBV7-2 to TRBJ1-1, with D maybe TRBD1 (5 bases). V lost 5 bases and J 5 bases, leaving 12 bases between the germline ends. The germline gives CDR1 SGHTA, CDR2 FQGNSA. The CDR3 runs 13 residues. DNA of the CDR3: TGTGCCAGCAGCCCGCGGTGGGGGACTGAAGCTTTCTTT. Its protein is CASSPRWGTEAFF.

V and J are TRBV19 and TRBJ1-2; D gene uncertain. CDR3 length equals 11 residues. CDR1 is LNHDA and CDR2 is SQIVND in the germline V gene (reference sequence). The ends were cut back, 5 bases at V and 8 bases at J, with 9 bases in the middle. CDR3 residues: CASSLTNGYTF. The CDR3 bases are TGTGCCAGTAGTCTGACGAACGGCTACACCTTC.

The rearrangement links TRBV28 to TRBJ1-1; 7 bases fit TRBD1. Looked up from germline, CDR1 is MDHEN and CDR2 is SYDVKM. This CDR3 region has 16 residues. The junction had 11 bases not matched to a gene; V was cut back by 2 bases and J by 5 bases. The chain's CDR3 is CASSLPEKGARTEAFF. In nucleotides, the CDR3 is TGTGCCAGCAGTTTACCGGAAAAGGGGGCGAGGACTGAAGCTTTCTTT.

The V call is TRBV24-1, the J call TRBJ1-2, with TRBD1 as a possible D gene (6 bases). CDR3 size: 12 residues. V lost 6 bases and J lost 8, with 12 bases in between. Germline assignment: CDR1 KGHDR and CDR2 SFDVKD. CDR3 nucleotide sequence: TGTGCCACCAGTTATACAGGGCAAGGCTACACCTTC. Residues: CATSYTGQGYTF.

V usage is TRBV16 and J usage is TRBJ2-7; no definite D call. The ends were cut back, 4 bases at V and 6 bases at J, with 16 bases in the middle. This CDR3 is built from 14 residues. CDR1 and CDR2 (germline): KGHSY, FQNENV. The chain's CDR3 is CASSPDPGLVEQYF. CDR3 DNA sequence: TGTGCCAGCAGCCCGGACCCTGGATTGGTCGAGCAGTACTTC.

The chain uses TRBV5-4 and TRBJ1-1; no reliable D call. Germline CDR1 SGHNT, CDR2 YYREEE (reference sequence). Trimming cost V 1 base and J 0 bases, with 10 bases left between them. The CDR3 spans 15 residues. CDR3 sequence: CASSLIQSVNTEAFF. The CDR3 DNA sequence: TGTGCCAGCAGCTTGATACAGAGCGTGAACACTGAAGCTTTCTTT.

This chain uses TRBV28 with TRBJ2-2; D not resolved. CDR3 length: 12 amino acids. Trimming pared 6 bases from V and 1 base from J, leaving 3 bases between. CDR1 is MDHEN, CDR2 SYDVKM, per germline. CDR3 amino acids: CASRENTGELFF. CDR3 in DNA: TGTGCCAGCAGGGAGAACACCGGGGAGCTGTTTTTT.

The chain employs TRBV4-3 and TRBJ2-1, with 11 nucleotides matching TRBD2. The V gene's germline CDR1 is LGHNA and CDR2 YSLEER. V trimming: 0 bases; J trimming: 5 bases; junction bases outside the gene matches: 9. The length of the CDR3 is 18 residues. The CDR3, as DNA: TGCGCCAGCAGCCAAGAGTTGGCTAGCGGGGGGTTTAACAATGAGCAGTTCTTC. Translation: CASSQELASGGFNNEQFF.

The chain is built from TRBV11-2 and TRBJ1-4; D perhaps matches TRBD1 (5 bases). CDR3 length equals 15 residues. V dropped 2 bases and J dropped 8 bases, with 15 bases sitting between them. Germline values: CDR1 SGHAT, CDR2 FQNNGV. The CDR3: CASSLSGWGNEKLFF. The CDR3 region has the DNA TGTGCCAGCAGCTTATCTGGGTGGGGGAACGAAAAACTGTTTTTT. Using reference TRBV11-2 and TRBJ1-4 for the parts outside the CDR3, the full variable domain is EAGVAQSPRYKIIEKRQSVAFWCNPISGHATLYWYQQILGQGPKLLIQFQNNGVVDDSQLPKDRFSAERLKGVDSTLKIQPAKLEDSAVYLCASSLSGWGNEKLFFGSGTQLSVL.

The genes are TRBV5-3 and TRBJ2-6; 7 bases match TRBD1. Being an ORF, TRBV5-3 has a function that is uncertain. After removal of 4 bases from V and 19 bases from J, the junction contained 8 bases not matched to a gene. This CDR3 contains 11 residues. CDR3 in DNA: TGTGCCAGAAGCCCCACAGGGGTCCCAACTTTC. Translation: CARSPTGVPTF.

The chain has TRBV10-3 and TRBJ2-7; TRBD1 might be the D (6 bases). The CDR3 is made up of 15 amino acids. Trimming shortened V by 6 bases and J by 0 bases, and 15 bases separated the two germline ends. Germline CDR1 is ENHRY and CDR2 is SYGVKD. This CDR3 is CAISLTGQSSYEQYF. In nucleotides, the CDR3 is TGTGCCATCAGCCTCACAGGGCAAAGCTCCTACGAGCAGTACTTC.

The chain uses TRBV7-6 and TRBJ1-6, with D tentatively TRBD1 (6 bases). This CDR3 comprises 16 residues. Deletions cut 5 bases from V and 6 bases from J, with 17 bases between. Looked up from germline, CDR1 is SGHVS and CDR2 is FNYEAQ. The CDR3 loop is CASSPRMTGLNSPLHF. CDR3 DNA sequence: TGTGCCAGCAGCCCGAGGATGACAGGACTTAATTCACCCCTCCACTTT.

In DNA, the CDR3 is TGTGCCACCAGCAGAGATCCGGGGGGAGACGAAAAACTGTTTTTT. The encoded protein is CATSRDPGGDEKLFF. V gene TRBV15 combines with J gene TRBJ1-4; tentative D call: TRBD1 (5 bases). CDR3 length: 15 amino acids. Germline V gene lookup returns CDR1 LNHNV and CDR2 YYDKDF (reference sequence). V was clipped by 0 bases and J by 8 bases, with 13 bases between them.

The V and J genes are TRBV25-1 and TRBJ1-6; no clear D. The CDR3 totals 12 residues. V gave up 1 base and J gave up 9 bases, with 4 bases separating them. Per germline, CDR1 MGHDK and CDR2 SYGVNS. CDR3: CASSESGSPLHF. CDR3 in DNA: TGTGCCAGCAGTGAATCTGGTTCACCCCTCCACTTT.

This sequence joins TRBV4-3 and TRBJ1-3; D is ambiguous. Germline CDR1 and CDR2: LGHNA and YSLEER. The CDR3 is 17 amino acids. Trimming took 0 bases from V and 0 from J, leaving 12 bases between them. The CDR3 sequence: CASSQDLWAGSGNTIYF. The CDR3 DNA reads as TGCGCCAGCAGCCAAGACTTATGGGCGGGCTCTGGAAACACCATATATTTT.

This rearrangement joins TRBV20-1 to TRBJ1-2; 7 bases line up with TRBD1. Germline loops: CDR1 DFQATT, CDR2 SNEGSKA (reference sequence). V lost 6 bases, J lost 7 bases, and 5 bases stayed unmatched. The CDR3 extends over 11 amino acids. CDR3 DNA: TGCAGTGCAAGACAGGGCTCTGGCTACACCTTC. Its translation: CSARQGSGYTF.

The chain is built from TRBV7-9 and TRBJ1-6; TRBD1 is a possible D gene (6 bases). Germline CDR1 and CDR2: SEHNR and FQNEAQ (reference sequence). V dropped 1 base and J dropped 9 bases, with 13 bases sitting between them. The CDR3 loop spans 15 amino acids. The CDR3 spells CASSLEGGGGSPLHF. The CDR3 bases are TGTGCCAGCAGCTTAGAAGGGGGGGGCGGTTCACCCCTCCACTTT.

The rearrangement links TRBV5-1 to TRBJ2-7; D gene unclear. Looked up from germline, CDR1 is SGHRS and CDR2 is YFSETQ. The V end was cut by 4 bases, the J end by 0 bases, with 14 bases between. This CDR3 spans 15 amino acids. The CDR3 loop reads CASSTDPPSSYEQYF. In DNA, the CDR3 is TGCGCCAGCAGCACGGACCCACCGAGCTCCTACGAGCAGTACTTC.

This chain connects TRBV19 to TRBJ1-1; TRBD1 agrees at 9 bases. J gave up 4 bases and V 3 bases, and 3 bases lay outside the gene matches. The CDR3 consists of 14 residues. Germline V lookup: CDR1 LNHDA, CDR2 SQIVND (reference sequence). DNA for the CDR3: TGTGCCAGTAGTATCGACAGGGGGTTCACTGAAGCTTTCTTT. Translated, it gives CASSIDRGFTEAFF.

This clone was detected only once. The CDR3 coding sequence is TGTGCCAGCAGCTTAGACCTAGCGGGAGGGTACGAGCAGTACTTC. Translation gives CASSLDLAGGYEQYF. This chain uses TRBV11-2 with TRBJ2-7; TRBD2 matches 12 bases. Germline lookup yields CDR1 SGHAT and CDR2 FQNNGV. The CDR3 runs to 15 residues. With V trimmed by 0 bases and J by 4 bases, 1 base remained unmatched.

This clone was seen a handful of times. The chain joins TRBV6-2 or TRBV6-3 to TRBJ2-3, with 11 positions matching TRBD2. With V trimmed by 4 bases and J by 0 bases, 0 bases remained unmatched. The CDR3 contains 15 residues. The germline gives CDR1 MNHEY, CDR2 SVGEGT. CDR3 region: CASSWTSGSTDTQYF. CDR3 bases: TGTGCCAGCAGTTGGACTAGCGGGAGCACAGATACGCAGTATTTT.

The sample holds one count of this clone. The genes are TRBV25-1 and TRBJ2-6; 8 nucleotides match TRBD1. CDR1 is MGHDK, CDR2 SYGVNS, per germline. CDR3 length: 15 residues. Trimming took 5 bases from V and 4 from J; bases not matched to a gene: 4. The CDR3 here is CASSHQGAGANVLTF. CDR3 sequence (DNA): TGTGCCAGCAGTCACCAGGGGGCAGGGGCCAACGTCCTGACTTTC.

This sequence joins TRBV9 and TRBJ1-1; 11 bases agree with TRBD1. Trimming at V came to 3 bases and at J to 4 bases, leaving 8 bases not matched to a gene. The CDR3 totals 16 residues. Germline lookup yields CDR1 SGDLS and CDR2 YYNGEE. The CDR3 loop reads CASSGDRGERGTEAFF. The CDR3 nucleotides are TGTGCCAGCAGCGGGGACAGGGGGGAGAGAGGCACTGAAGCTTTCTTT.

The CDR3 nucleotides read TGTGCCACCAGTGATCCGCGAGGGGCTTTTAACTATGGCTACACCTTC. It yields the protein CATSDPRGAFNYGYTF. The V call is TRBV24-1, the J call TRBJ1-2; D possibly corresponds to TRBD1 (5 bases). CDR1 is KGHDR and CDR2 is SFDVKD in the germline V gene. Trimming removed 3 bases at V and 1 base at J, with 14 bases between. The CDR3 runs to 16 residues.

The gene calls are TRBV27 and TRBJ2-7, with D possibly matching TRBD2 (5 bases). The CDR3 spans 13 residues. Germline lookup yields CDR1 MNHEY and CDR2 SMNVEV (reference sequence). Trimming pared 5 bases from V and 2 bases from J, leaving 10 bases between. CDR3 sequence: CASSPYGTYEQYF. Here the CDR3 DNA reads TGTGCCAGCAGTCCTTACGGGACCTACGAGCAGTACTTC.

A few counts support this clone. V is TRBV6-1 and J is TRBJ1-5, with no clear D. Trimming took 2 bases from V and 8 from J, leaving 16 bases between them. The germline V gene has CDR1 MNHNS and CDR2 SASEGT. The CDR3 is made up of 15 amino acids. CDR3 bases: TGTGCCAGCAGTGAACTACGGGCCATACTTGAGCCCCAGCATTTT. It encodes CASSELRAILEPQHF.

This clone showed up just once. In DNA form, the CDR3 reads TGTGCCAGCAGCCCAGCCAAGGGCCAGGGAAGCGTTGGCTATGGCTACACCTTC. It yields the protein CASSPAKGQGSVGYGYTF. The V call is TRBV28, the J call TRBJ1-2, with D possibly being TRBD1 (5 bases). Trimming pared 6 bases from V and 4 bases from J, leaving 27 bases between. Per germline, CDR1 MDHEN and CDR2 SYDVKM. There are 18 residues in the CDR3.

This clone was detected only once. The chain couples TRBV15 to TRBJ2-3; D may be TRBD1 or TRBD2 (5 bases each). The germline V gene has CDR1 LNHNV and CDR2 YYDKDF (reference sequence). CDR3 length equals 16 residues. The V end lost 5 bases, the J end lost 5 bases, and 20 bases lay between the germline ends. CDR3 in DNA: TGTGCCACCAGCGTACCAACCGGGACGGCTGGAGATACGCAGTATTTT. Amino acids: CATSVPTGTAGDTQYF.

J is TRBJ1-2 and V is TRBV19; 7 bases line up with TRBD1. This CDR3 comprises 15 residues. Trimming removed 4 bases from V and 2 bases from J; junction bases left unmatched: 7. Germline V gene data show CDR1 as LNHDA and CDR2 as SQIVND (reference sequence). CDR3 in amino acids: CASSRAGGSNYGYTF. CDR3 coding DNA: TGTGCCAGTAGTAGGGCAGGGGGATCAAACTATGGCTACACCTTC.

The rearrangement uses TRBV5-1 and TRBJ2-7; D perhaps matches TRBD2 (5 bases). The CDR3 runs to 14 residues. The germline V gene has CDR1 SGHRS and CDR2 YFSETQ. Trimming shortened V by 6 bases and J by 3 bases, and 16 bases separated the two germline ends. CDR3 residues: CASKRALDSYEQYF. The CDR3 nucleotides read TGCGCCAGCAAGAGGGCCCTGGATAGCTACGAGCAGTACTTC.